The next 25 T cell receptor beta chains were all read from a single sample in a study of control samples from healthy donors and cancer patients. Produced via immunoSEQ multiplex PCR; TCRdb's table is partial and in-frame only. Among about 61,000 clones, around 87% were seen once, and the ten largest hold nearly 6%. The sample consisted of PBMCs. The receptors derive from a man aged 60 to 69 with colorectal cancer.

The J gene is TRBJ2-1, the V gene TRBV5-8; D uncertain. The CDR3 is 14 amino acids. V dropped 1 base and J dropped 5 bases, with 10 bases sitting between them. The germline V gene encodes CDR1 SGHTS and CDR2 YDEGEE. CDR3 coding DNA: TGTGCCAGCAGCTTGATGGGCCGGGACAATGAGCAGTTCTTC. Encoded protein: CASSLMGRDNEQFF.

V is TRBV6-5 and J is TRBJ2-2; possibly TRBD1 for D (7 bases). This CDR3 has 16 residues. Between the trimmed V and J ends, which lost 2 bases and 4 bases, there was a span of 14 bases. Germline loops: CDR1 MNHEY, CDR2 SVGAGI. CDR3 DNA sequence: TGTGCCAGCAGTTACACTTTCCAGGGGGGCACCGGGGAGCTGTTTTTT. It yields the protein CASSYTFQGGTGELFF.

This sequence joins TRBV6-4 and TRBJ2-3; possibly TRBD2 for D (6 bases). This CDR3 has 15 residues. Between the trimmed V and J ends, which lost 2 bases and 4 bases, there was a span of 13 bases. Germline CDR1 is MRHNA and CDR2 is SNTAGT. CDR3 in DNA: TGTGCCAGCAGTGACGGGGCAGGAGGGTCAGATACGCAGTATTTT. Translation gives CASSDGAGGSDTQYF.

The V gene is TRBV29-1, the J gene TRBJ2-1; D gene uncertain. The CDR3 spans 14 residues. CDR1 and CDR2 from the germline V gene are SQVTM and ANQGSEA. V lost 7 bases, J lost 6 bases, and 19 bases lay in between. The CDR3 region is CSASVWGIGNEQFF. For the CDR3, the DNA is TGCAGCGCTTCGGTATGGGGAATTGGCAATGAGCAGTTCTTC.

This clone was seen a single time. This chain uses TRBV7-2 with TRBJ1-3; D is unclear. This CDR3 region has 16 residues. V was cut by 1 base and J by 0 bases, with 10 bases left in between. Germline CDR1 and CDR2: SGHTA and FQGNSA. Here the CDR3 DNA reads TGTGCCAGCAGCTTAGGGGCAGCTAGCTCTGGAAACACCATATATTTT. Protein: CASSLGAASSGNTIYF.

V gene TRBV6-4 combines with J gene TRBJ2-3, with D possibly being TRBD2 (6 bases). In germline, CDR1 is MRHNA, CDR2 SNTAGT. The CDR3 loop spans 14 amino acids. V was trimmed by 5 bases and J by 0 bases, leaving 9 bases between them. The CDR3 DNA follows: TGTGCCAGCAGTCGGGGGACCAGCACAGATACGCAGTATTTT. The encoded protein is CASSRGTSTDTQYF.

The chain has TRBV5-4 and TRBJ2-3; TRBD1 is a possible D gene (6 bases). The CDR3 contains 18 residues. The germline CDR1 and CDR2 sequences are SGHNT and YYREEE (reference sequence). Trimming pared 3 bases from V and 4 bases from J, leaving 24 bases between. In DNA, the CDR3 is TGTGCCAGCAGCTCCTGGCCGGGACACCCCAGAATTGCAGATACGCAGTATTTT. Amino acid sequence: CASSSWPGHPRIADTQYF. The variable domain in full, completed from reference TRBV5-4 and TRBJ2-3, reads ETGVTQSPTHLIKTRGQQVTLRCSSQSGHNTVSWYQQALGQGPQFIFQYYREEENGRGNFPPRFSGLQFPNYSSELNVNALELDDSALYLCASSSWPGHPRIADTQYFGPGTRLTVL.

This chain links TRBV2 with TRBJ2-7; D gene ambiguous. Per germline, CDR1 SNHLY and CDR2 FYNNEI. CDR3 length equals 11 residues. With 5 bases removed from V and 3 bases from J, the gap between germline ends came to 5 bases. CDR3 coding DNA: TGTGCCAGCAGTTGGTTCTACGAGCAGTACTTC. Residues: CASSWFYEQYF.

The chain links TRBV7-9 to TRBJ1-1; unclear D gene. V lost 8 bases and J 1 base, leaving 8 bases between the germline ends. The CDR3 consists of 12 residues. Germline values: CDR1 SEHNR, CDR2 FQNEAQ (reference sequence). The CDR3 sequence is CASRRGNTEAFF. The CDR3 DNA sequence: TGTGCCAGCCGGCGGGGGAACACTGAAGCTTTCTTT.

This chain uses TRBV5-8 with TRBJ2-1, with a tentative D call TRBD2 (6 bases). Trimming took off 3 bases at V and 0 bases at J, with 13 bases between the two ends. Germline V CDR1 and CDR2: SGHTS, YDEGEE. CDR3 length: 16 amino acids. The CDR3 DNA is TGTGCCAGCAGCTCCAATAGCGGAAACTCCTACAATGAGCAGTTCTTC. Amino acid sequence: CASSSNSGNSYNEQFF.

The chain is built from TRBV5-1 and TRBJ2-1; possible D gene TRBD2, 5 bases. V shed 0 bases and J shed 0 bases, with 10 bases lying between them. This CDR3 contains 16 residues. The germline CDR1 and CDR2 sequences are SGHRS and YFSETQ. The CDR3 loop reads CASSLVSGYSYNEQFF. CDR3 DNA sequence: TGCGCCAGCAGCTTGGTAAGCGGTTACTCCTACAATGAGCAGTTCTTC. The full variable domain, rest sourced from reference TRBV5-1 and TRBJ2-1, is KAGVTQTPRYLIKTRGQQVTLSCSPISGHRSVSWYQQTPGQGLQFLFEYFSETQRNKGNFPGRFSGRQFSNSRSEMNVSTLELGDSALYLCASSLVSGYSYNEQFFGPGTRLTVL.

This clone was detected once. The chain recombines TRBV18 with TRBJ2-5, with D unresolved. V was trimmed by 2 bases and J by 2 bases, leaving 6 bases between them. This CDR3 has 13 residues. CDR1 is KGHSH and CDR2 is LQKENI in the germline V gene. The CDR3 sequence is CASSPGIQETQYF. The CDR3 DNA sequence: TGTGCCAGCTCACCAGGGATACAAGAGACCCAGTACTTC.

The V gene is TRBV4-3, the J gene TRBJ2-1; D remains ambiguous. Trimming left V 0 bases short and J 2 bases short, with 8 bases between. The V gene's germline CDR1 is LGHNA and CDR2 YSLEER. This CDR3 has 15 residues. This CDR3 reads CASSQEWETYNEQFF. For the CDR3, the DNA is TGCGCCAGCAGCCAAGAGTGGGAAACCTACAATGAGCAGTTCTTC.

The rearrangement links TRBV5-6 to TRBJ2-3; 12 bases fit TRBD2. CDR1 is SGHDT, CDR2 YYEEEE, per germline. Losses at the gene ends were 4 bases for V and 9 bases for J; bases not matched to a gene: 6. This CDR3 comprises 14 residues. CDR3 sequence: CASSPTSGGRTQYF. In nucleotides, the CDR3 is TGTGCCAGCAGCCCTACTAGCGGGGGGCGCACGCAGTATTTT.

The J gene is TRBJ1-2, the V gene TRBV29-1, with 11 bases that match TRBD1. After removal of 4 bases from V and 0 bases from J, the junction contained 7 bases not matched to a gene. There are 16 residues in the CDR3. Germline V lookup: CDR1 SQVTM, CDR2 ANQGSEA. The CDR3 sequence: CSVVEGTGGTNYGYTF. The CDR3 bases are TGCAGCGTTGTAGAGGGGACAGGGGGAACTAACTATGGCTACACCTTC.

On this clone itself: This CDR3 is missing its conserved last phenylalanine or tryptophan, likely due to a read error. The DNA is omitted, as the CDR3 cannot be located on it reliably, and the CDR3 follows TCRdb's listing. The chain uses TRBV2 and TRBJ1-1; the table's D gene call, TRBD1, was not cross checked with the DNA. The CDR3 spans 11 residues, counting both ends. Germline V gives CDR1 SNHLY, CDR2 FYNNEI. The CDR3 sequence: CASSVGQPMAY.

The chain uses TRBV28 and TRBJ2-1; D ambiguous. V was cut by 8 bases and J by 6 bases, with 14 bases left in between. CDR3 length: 13 amino acids. Germline values: CDR1 MDHEN, CDR2 SYDVKM. Here the CDR3 DNA reads TGTGCCAGCGTACGGACCGCATCCAATGAGCAGTTCTTC. Its protein product is CASVRTASNEQFF.

This clone was seen a single time. The gene calls are TRBV27 and TRBJ2-5, with a tentative D call TRBD2 (5 bases). This CDR3 contains 14 residues. Trimming pared 2 bases from V and 6 bases from J, leaving 13 bases between. The germline CDR1 and CDR2 sequences are MNHEY and SMNVEV (reference sequence). The CDR3 nucleotides read TGTGCCAGCAGTTTACGAGGCCCCGGGAAGACCCAGTACTTC. The encoded protein is CASSLRGPGKTQYF.

The chain couples TRBV2 to TRBJ2-1; 7 nucleotides align to TRBD2. The junction had 6 bases not matched to a gene; V was cut back by 2 bases and J by 8 bases. CDR3 length: 14 residues. Germline CDR1 reads SNHLY; CDR2 reads FYNNEI. The CDR3 sequence: CASSELEAGDEQFF. The CDR3 nucleotides read TGTGCCAGCAGTGAATTGGAGGCGGGGGATGAGCAGTTCTTC.

The chain couples TRBV18 to TRBJ2-2; possibly TRBD2 for D (6 bases). This CDR3 is built from 14 residues. Trimming stripped 8 bases from V and 3 bases from J, with 13 bases between. Germline V gives CDR1 KGHSH, CDR2 LQKENI. DNA of the CDR3: TGTGCCAGCCACCGGGACTTGGACACCGGGGAGCTGTTTTTT. Protein: CASHRDLDTGELFF.

This clone came up once. The chain has TRBV6-6 and TRBJ2-5; TRBD2 might be the D (5 bases). The V and J ends lost 7 bases and 5 bases respectively, with 8 bases between them. This CDR3 spans 11 amino acids. Looked up from germline, CDR1 is MNHNY and CDR2 is SVGAGI (reference sequence). In nucleotides, the CDR3 is TGTGCCAGCAACCAGCGGGAGACCCAGTACTTC. Protein product: CASNQRETQYF.

The chain uses TRBV7-9 and TRBJ1-4, with D possibly being TRBD1 (5 bases). The V and J ends lost 2 bases and 3 bases respectively, with 10 bases between them. The CDR3 totals 15 residues. The germline V gene has CDR1 SEHNR and CDR2 FQNEAQ (reference sequence). The CDR3 sequence is CASSLPTGANEKLFF. CDR3 DNA: TGTGCCAGCAGCTTACCAACAGGAGCTAATGAAAAACTGTTTTTT.

The V call is TRBV5-1, the J call TRBJ2-7, with TRBD1 identical over 10 bases. The CDR3 has 16 amino acids. V gave up 6 bases and J gave up 7 bases; unmatched junction bases: 16. The germline gives CDR1 SGHRS, CDR2 YFSETQ. The CDR3 sequence: CASNLSPGQGTREQYF. The CDR3 DNA is TGCGCCAGCAACTTATCTCCGGGACAGGGGACGAGGGAGCAGTACTTC.

The chain has TRBV5-1 and TRBJ1-1, with D tentatively TRBD1 (6 bases). This CDR3 region has 14 residues. Germline assignment: CDR1 SGHRS and CDR2 YFSETQ. Trimming took off 3 bases at V and 7 bases at J, with 16 bases between the two ends. The CDR3 here is CASSYPNRVDEAFF. The CDR3 bases are TGCGCCAGCAGCTACCCCAACAGGGTGGATGAAGCTTTCTTT.

The rearrangement uses TRBV5-1 and TRBJ2-3; D is perhaps TRBD1 or TRBD2 (5 bases each). Germline loops: CDR1 SGHRS, CDR2 YFSETQ. This CDR3 contains 17 residues. Trimming left V 4 bases short and J 6 bases short, with 24 bases between. This chain's CDR3 is CASSPYPGTYFGDTQYF. CDR3 bases: TGCGCCAGCAGCCCTTACCCCGGGACCTATTTTGGGGATACGCAGTATTTT.